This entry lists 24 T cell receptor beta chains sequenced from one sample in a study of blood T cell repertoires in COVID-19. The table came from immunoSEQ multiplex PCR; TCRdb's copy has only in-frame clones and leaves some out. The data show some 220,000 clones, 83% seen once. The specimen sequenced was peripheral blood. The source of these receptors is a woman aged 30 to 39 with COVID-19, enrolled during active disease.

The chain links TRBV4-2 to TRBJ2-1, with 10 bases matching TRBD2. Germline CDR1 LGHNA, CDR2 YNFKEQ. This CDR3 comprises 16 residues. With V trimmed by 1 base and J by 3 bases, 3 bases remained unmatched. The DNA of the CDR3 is TGTGCCAGCAGCCAAGCTGCTAGCGGGAGCTACAATGAGCAGTTCTTC. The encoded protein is CASSQAASGSYNEQFF.

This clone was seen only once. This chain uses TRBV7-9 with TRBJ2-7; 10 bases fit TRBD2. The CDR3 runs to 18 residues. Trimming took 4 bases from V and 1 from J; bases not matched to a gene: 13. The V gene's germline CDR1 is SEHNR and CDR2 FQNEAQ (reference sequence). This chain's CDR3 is CASSWWGPGTSASYEQYF. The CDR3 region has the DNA TGTGCCAGCAGCTGGTGGGGCCCGGGGACTAGCGCATCCTACGAGCAGTACTTC.

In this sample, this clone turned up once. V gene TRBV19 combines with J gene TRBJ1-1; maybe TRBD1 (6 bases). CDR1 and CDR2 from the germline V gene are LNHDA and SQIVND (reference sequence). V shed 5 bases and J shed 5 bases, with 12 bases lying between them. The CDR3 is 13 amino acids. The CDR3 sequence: CASSVLRGTEAFF. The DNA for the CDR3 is TGTGCCAGTAGTGTACTTAGGGGGACTGAAGCTTTCTTT.

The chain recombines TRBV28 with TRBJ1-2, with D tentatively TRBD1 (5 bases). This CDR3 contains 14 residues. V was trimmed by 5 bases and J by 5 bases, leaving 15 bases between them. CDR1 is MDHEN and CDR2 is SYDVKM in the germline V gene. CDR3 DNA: TGTGCCAGCAGTACCCCCCGGGGGGAGTATGGCTACACCTTC. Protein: CASSTPRGEYGYTF.

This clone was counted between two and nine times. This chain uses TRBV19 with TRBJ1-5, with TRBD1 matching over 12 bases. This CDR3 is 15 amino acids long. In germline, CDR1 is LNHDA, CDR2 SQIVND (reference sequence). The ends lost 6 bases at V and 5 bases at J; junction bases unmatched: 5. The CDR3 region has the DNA TGTGCCAGTAGATGGGGGACAGGGGGCGATCAGCCCCAGCATTTT. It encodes CASRWGTGGDQPQHF.

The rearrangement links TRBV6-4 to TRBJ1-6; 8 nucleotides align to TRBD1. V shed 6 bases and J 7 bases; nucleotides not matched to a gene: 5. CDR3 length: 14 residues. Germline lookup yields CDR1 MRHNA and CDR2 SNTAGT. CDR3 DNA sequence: TGTGCCAGCAGCAAACGGACAGGGAATTCACCCCTCCACTTT. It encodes CASSKRTGNSPLHF.

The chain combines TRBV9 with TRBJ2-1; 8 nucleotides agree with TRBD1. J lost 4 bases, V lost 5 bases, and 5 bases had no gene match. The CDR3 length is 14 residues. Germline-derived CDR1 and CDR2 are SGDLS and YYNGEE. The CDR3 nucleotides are TGTGCCAGCAGTATTGGGACAGGTTACAATGAGCAGTTCTTC. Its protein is CASSIGTGYNEQFF.

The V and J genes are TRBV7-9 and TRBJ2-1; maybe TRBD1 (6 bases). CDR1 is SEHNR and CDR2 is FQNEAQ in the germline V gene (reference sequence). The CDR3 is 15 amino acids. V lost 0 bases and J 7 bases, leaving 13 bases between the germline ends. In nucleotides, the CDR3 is TGTGCCAGCAGCTTAGCCCGTGCCCAGGGGAATGAGCAGTTCTTC. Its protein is CASSLARAQGNEQFF. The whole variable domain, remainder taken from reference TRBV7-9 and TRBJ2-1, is DTGVSQNPRHKITKRGQNVTFRCDPISEHNRLYWYRQTLGQGPEFLTYFQNEAQLEKSRLLSDRFSAERPKGSFSTLEIQRTEQGDSAMYLCASSLARAQGNEQFFGPGTRLTVL.

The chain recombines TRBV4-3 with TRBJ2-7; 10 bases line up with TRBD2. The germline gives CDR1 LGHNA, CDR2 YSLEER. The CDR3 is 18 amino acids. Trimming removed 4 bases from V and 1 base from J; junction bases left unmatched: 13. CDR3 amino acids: CASSLEKQREGLSYEQYF. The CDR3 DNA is TGCGCCAGCAGCCTAGAGAAACAGCGGGAGGGCTTGTCCTACGAGCAGTACTTC.

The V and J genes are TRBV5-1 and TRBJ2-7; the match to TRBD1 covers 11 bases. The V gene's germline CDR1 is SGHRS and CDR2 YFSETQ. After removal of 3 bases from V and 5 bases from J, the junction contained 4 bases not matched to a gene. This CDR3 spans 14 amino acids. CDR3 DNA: TGCGCCAGCAGCTGGACAGGGGGCATGCACGAGCAGTACTTC. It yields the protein CASSWTGGMHEQYF.

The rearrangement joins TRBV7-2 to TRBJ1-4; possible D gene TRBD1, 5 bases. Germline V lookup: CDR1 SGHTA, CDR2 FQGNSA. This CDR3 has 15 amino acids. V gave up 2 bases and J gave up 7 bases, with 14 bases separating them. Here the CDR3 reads CASSLQGMAGEKLFF. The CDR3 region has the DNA TGTGCCAGCAGCTTACAGGGCATGGCAGGTGAAAAACTGTTTTTT.

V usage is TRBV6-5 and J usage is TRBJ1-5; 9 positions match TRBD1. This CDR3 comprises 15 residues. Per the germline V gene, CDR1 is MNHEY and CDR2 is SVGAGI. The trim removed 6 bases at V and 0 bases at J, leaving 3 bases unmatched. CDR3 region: CASSPTGGSNQPQHF. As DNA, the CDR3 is TGTGCCAGCAGCCCGACAGGGGGTAGCAATCAGCCCCAGCATTTT.

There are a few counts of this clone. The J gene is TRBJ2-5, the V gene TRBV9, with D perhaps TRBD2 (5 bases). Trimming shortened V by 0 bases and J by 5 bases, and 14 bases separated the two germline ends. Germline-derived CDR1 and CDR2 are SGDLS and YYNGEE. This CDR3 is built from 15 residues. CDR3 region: CASSVGGLDRETQYF. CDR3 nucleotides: TGTGCCAGCAGCGTAGGAGGGCTAGATCGGGAGACCCAGTACTTC. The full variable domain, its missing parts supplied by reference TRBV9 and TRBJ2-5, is DSGVTQTPKHLITATGQRVTLRCSPRSGDLSVYWYQQSLDQGLQFLIQYYNGEERAKGNILERFSAQQFPDLHSELNLSSLELGDSALYFCASSVGGLDRETQYFGPGTRLLVL.

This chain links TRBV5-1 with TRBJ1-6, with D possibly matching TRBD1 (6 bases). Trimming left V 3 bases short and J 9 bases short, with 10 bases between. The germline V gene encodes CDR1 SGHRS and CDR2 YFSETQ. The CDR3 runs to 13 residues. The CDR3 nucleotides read TGCGCCAGCAGCTCGGACAGAGCTTCACCCCTCCACTTT. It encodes CASSSDRASPLHF.

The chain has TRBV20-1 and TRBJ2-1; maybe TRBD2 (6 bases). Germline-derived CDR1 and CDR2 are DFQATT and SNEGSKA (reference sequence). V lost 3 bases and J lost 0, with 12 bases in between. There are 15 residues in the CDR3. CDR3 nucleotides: TGCAGTGCTAGTCGCTACGGGAGCTCCTACAATGAGCAGTTCTTC. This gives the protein CSASRYGSSYNEQFF.

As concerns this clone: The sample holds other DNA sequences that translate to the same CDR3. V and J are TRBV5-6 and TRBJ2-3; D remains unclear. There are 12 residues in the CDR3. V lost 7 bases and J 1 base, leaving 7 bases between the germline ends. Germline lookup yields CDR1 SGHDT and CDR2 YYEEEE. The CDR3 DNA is TGTGCCAGCTCATCAGGCACAGATACGCAGTATTTT. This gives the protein CASSSGTDTQYF.

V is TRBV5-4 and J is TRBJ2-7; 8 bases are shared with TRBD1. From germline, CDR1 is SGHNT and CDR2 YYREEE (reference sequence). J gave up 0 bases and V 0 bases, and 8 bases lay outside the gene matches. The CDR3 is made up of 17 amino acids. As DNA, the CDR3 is TGTGCCAGCAGCTTGGAAGGAGGACAGGGCCACTCCTACGAGCAGTACTTC. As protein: CASSLEGGQGHSYEQYF. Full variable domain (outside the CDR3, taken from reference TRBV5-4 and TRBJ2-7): ETGVTQSPTHLIKTRGQQVTLRCSSQSGHNTVSWYQQALGQGPQFIFQYYREEENGRGNFPPRFSGLQFPNYSSELNVNALELDDSALYLCASSLEGGQGHSYEQYFGPGTRLTVT.

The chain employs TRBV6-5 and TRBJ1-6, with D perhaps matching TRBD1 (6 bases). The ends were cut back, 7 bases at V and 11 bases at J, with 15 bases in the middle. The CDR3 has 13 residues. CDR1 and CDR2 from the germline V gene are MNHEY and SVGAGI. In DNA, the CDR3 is TGTGCCAGCAAGGCGGGGGGGGCCGCACCCCTCCACTTT. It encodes CASKAGGAAPLHF.

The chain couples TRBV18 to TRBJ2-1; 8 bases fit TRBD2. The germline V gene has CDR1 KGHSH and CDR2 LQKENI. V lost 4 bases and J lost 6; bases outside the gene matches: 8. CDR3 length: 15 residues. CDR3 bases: TGTGCCAGCTCACAACTTACGGGAGGGGTCAATGAGCAGTTCTTC. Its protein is CASSQLTGGVNEQFF.

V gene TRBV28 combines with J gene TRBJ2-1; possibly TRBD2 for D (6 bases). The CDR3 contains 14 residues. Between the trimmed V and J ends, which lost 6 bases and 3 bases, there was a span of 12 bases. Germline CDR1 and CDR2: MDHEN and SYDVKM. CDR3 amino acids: CASSPSGVYNEQFF. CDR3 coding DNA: TGTGCCAGCAGCCCCTCGGGAGTCTACAATGAGCAGTTCTTC.

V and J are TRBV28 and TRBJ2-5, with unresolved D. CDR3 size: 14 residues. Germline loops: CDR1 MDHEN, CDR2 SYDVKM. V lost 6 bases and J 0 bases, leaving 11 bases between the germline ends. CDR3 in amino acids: CASREEEYQETQYF. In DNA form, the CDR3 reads TGTGCCAGCAGGGAAGAGGAGTACCAAGAGACCCAGTACTTC.

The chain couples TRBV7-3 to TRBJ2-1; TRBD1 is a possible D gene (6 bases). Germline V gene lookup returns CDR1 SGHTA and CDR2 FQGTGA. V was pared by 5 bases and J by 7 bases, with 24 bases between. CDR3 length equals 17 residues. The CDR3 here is CASSLRVTSGVRNEQFF. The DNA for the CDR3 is TGTGCCAGCAGCCTACGTGTGACGTCAGGGGTTCGAAATGAGCAGTTCTTC.

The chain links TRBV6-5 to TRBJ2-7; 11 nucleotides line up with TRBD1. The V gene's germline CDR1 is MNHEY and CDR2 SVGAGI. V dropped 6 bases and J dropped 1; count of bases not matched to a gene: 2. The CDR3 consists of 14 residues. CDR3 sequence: CASRGTGGSYEQYF. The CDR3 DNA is TGTGCCAGCAGGGGGACAGGGGGGTCCTACGAGCAGTACTTC.

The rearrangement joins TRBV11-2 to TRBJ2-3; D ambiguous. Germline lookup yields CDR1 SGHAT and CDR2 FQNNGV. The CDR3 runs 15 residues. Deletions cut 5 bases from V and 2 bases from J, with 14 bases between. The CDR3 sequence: CASSLSPLNTDTQYF. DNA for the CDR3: TGTGCCAGCAGCCTTAGTCCCCTCAACACAGATACGCAGTATTTT.